This TCR beta chain came from a study of regulatory T cells in long-lasting Graves disease. Construction of the TCR beta libraries employed iRepertoire HTBI primers in conjunction with Arm-PCR of CDR3 regions. Source study methods: The samples included 60 to 75 TRBV and 14 TRBJ segments. A single record per CDR3 protein comes from TCRdb applying MiXCR to the multiplex PCR reads. TCRdb's processing, not the study's, gives the V and J calls here. The sample has about 440,000 distinct CDR3 sequences; more than 12% are singletons. This clonotype occurred many times. Its matching antigen is unknown. Time point indicated: newly diagnosed GD, antithyroid drugs for less than 3 months. Isolated PBMC RNA provided the starting material for the TCR library. The authors drew 7.5 to 10 milliliters of peripheral blood into EDTA tubes. CDR3 length: 15 residues. CDR1 and CDR2 (germline): SGHTA, FQGTGA. Trimming took 1 base from V and 1 from J; bases not matched to a gene: 2.

Study-level results: New patients shared 750 to 1,000 public clonotypes, fewer than the approximately 3,000 shared by persistent patients.

These same data were also listed under a study on T cells in Graves' hyperthyroidism and ophthalmopathy. From that study: Exclusions: uncontrolled infection, other autoimmune disease, pregnancy, lactation.

This chain connects TRBV7-3 to TRBJ2-3; 7 nucleotides line up with TRBD2. The TCR sequence derives from a woman in her twenties or thirties with Graves disease. Sequences were derived from peripheral blood mononuclear cells (PBMCs), sampled at new diagnosis, from a patient treated with antithyroid drugs. CDR3 nucleotides: TGTGCCAGCAGCTTAAGCGGGAGTGGCACAGATACGCAGTATTTT. This translates into CASSLSGSGTDTQYF.